This entry concerns a single T cell receptor beta chain. Ten or more counts support this clonotype. Its antigen is currently not known. No much larger clone exists at a distance of one base, and base qualities are not known. Inclusive of the bounding cysteine and phenylalanine, the CDR3 is 12 residues long. Of the read, only the CDR3 DNA is kept; its 36 bases are in frame from base 1. V is pared back by 3 bases and J by 14 bases, with 16 bases lying between the germline termini. Receptor libraries were prepared by 5' RACE. Sequencing was carried out with a NextSeq 500. To allow correction of PCR and sequencing errors, the TCR library protocol tagged every TCR cDNA molecule with a unique molecular identifier. For the original study's pipeline: TCR identification, UMI-based error correction and CDR3 extraction were all carried out with Decombinator tools. TCRs above a frequency of 2 per 1,000, corresponding to the top 1% of the tumor frequency distribution, were defined as expanded. Renyi diversity was calculated using the R vegan package after each repertoire was subsampled 100 times to 5,000 TCRs. CDR3 similarity networks were built from amino acid triplet string-kernel similarity, with CDR3s being connected when pairwise similarity was above 0.82. The public reads were run again by TCRdb, first through fastp at Q25 and then through MiXCR, and only productive beta chains were kept. Each record represents a unique CDR3 protein, reported with the most common genes and DNA among its rows. It is TCRdb's table, rather than the study itself, that gives the V and J calls and clone size. The sample data list around 60,000 distinct CDR3 sequences, and 8.4% of these were observed just once. The biggest ten clones account for about 15% of the sample.

The time point label, as the study defines it: sample taken at primary tumor resection. TCR sequencing used whole RNA extracted from tumor and nontumor lung tissue, or from cryopreserved PBMC samples, without cell sorting. Donors were 72 patients with early-stage, untreated non-small cell lung cancer from the lung TRACERx cohort. Only patients with enough RNA available from two or more tumor regions were chosen for TCR sequencing. This record comes from a study of spatial heterogeneity in lung cancer (dated by TCRdb to the late 2010s). Regarding the research as a whole: More beta-chain than alpha-chain transcripts were consistently detected, likely reflecting higher beta-chain transcript abundance. In the raw uncorrected reads, each unique combination of TCR and UMI appeared more than ten times on average. The study quantitatively compared TCR alpha and beta repertoires across multiple tumor regions, matched nontumor lung and blood in non-small cell lung cancer. Nonsynonymous mutation counts, determined by whole-exome sequencing of tumor tissue, were related to TCR repertoire features. At surgery, both alpha and beta chains were TCR-sequenced in roughly 230 tumor regions, approximately 64 matched nontumor lung samples and some 58 PBMC samples. General conclusions and limits of the study: Ubiquitous expanded tumor TCRs showed up in blood more often at tumor resection than at routine follow-up. Confirming at a functional level the hypothesis that regional TCRs recognize regional mutations was considered to require additional single-cell paired TCR alpha and beta sequencing.

Sequenced material: PBMCs, taken at surgery. The V and J segments used are TRBV12-3 or TRBV12-4 and TRBJ1-1; the D gene remains uncertain. This clonotype was obtained from a female donor with early-stage non-small cell lung cancer. The nucleotides read TGTGCCAGCAGTTTTTTCGGCCTGGAAGGGTTCTTT. The resulting protein is CASSFFGLEGFF.